The 15 T cell receptor beta chains listed next were all sequenced from one sample in a study of blood T cell repertoires in COVID-19. Profiled with immunoSEQ multiplex PCR; TCRdb holds only in-frame clones, not every one. The sample records 370,000 or so clones, around 87% being singletons. Sequencing was performed on PBMCs or T cells enriched from blood (not recorded which). The receptors originated from a man younger than 45 who had recovered from COVID-19.

This chain joins TRBV28 and TRBJ1-1, with a possible D match to TRBD1 (6 bases). Trimming took 10 bases from V and 2 from J, leaving 17 bases between them. The CDR3 consists of 14 residues. Germline V CDR1 and CDR2: MDHEN, SYDVKM. CDR3 protein: CATQRGGQNTEAFF. The CDR3 DNA follows: TGTGCCACCCAGAGGGGGGGGCAAAACACTGAAGCTTTCTTT.

This chain's CDR3 is CASSPGTRRRETQYF. The CDR3 DNA sequence: TGTGCCAGCTCACCAGGAACTCGTCGGCGGGAGACCCAGTACTTC. The chain links TRBV18 to TRBJ2-5, with D unclear. The CDR3 is 15 residues long. V lost 2 bases, J lost 5 bases, and 15 bases lay in between. Per germline, CDR1 KGHSH and CDR2 LQKENI.

J is TRBJ2-5 and V is TRBV6-5, with 11 bases aligning to TRBD2. V gave up 1 base and J gave up 4 bases; unmatched junction bases: 5. Germline CDR1 reads MNHEY; CDR2 reads SVGAGI. This CDR3 has 16 amino acids. DNA of the CDR3: TGTGCCAGCAGTTACTATGAAGGGACTAGCGGAGAGACCCAGTACTTC. It encodes CASSYYEGTSGETQYF.

This clone showed up just once. The chain combines TRBV12-5 with TRBJ2-1, with 7 bases lining up with TRBD1. Germline CDR1 LGHNT, CDR2 FRNRAP. The CDR3 runs 11 residues. CDR3 protein: CATNRGNEQFF. CDR3 sequence (DNA): TGTGCCACGAACAGGGGCAATGAGCAGTTCTTC.

The chain couples TRBV12-5 to TRBJ1-6; D possibly corresponds to TRBD1 (6 bases). The V end lost 0 bases, the J end lost 9 bases, and 12 bases lay between the germline ends. The CDR3 length is 15 residues. In germline, CDR1 is LGHNT, CDR2 FRNRAP. CDR3 amino acids: CASGLVGGATSPLHF. CDR3 in DNA: TGTGCTAGTGGTTTGGTTGGGGGGGCTACTTCACCCCTCCACTTT.

The rearrangement links TRBV12-5 to TRBJ1-2, with D hard to call. There are 12 residues in the CDR3. CDR1 and CDR2 from the germline V gene are LGHNT and FRNRAP. Between the trimmed V and J ends, which lost 1 base and 3 bases, there was a span of 3 bases. CDR3 coding DNA: TGTGCTAGTGGTTTGGCTTACTATGGCTACACCTTC. Protein sequence: CASGLAYYGYTF.

This clone was detected only a few times. V usage is TRBV3-1 (or the pseudogene TRBV3-2) and J usage is TRBJ1-3; weak D call: TRBD1 (5 bases). Germline CDR1 LGHDT, CDR2 YNNKEL (reference sequence). The CDR3 spans 14 residues. With 3 bases removed from V and 0 bases from J, the gap between germline ends came to 6 bases. Here the CDR3 DNA reads TGTGCCAGCAGCCAGGGGGGCTCTGGAAACACCATATATTTT. Protein sequence: CASSQGGSGNTIYF.

For the CDR3, the DNA is TGTGCCAGCTCACCGACCCAAAGGACAGGGCCTTTCTATGGCTACACCTTC. This gives the protein CASSPTQRTGPFYGYTF. The chain carries TRBV18 and TRBJ1-2; 8 bases match TRBD1. Germline V lookup: CDR1 KGHSH, CDR2 LQKENI. The CDR3 consists of 17 residues. V trimming: 3 bases; J trimming: 4 bases; junction bases outside the gene matches: 13.

This clone has just one count. The chain carries TRBV6-1 and TRBJ1-1; D may be TRBD1 (5 bases). V was clipped by 3 bases and J by 6 bases, with 14 bases between them. Germline lookup yields CDR1 MNHNS and CDR2 SASEGT. CDR3 size: 14 residues. CDR3 bases: TGTGCCAGCAGTGAGTTTCTTTCGGGGGCTGAAGCTTTCTTT. Translating gives CASSEFLSGAEAFF.

This clone was detected only once. V usage is TRBV2 and J usage is TRBJ1-4, with D hard to call. Trimming removed 6 bases at V and 12 bases at J, with 8 bases between. Germline CDR1 SNHLY, CDR2 FYNNEI. The CDR3 is 10 amino acids. The CDR3 spells CASRGRELFF. The CDR3 region has the DNA TGTGCCAGCAGGGGGAGGGAACTGTTTTTT.

This clone was seen only once. The chain is built from TRBV12-3 or TRBV12-4 and TRBJ1-2, with 7 bases aligning to TRBD1. The V gene end was trimmed by 5 bases and the J gene end by 7 bases; junction bases not matched to a gene: 7. The CDR3 has 13 amino acids. CDR3 sequence (DNA): TGTGCCAGCAGTCCCAACAGGGGCAGTGGCTACACCTTC. Its translation is CASSPNRGSGYTF.

V gene TRBV7-9 combines with J gene TRBJ1-5; D is unclear. Germline V gene sequence: CDR1 SEHNR, CDR2 FQNEAQ (reference sequence). CDR3 length: 15 residues. Trimming cost V 1 base and J 7 bases, with 14 bases left between them. The CDR3 bases are TGTGCCAGCAGCTTAGAATCGAATGAGGGACAGCCCCAGCATTTT. It is translated as CASSLESNEGQPQHF.

The gene calls are TRBV14 and TRBJ1-4, with D hard to call. V lost 4 bases and J 10 bases, leaving 16 bases between the germline ends. CDR1 SGHDN and CDR2 FVKESK come from the germline V gene. This CDR3 has 14 amino acids. The CDR3 protein is CASSPTYVVSKLFF. The CDR3 DNA reads as TGTGCCAGCAGCCCGACATACGTCGTCTCAAAACTGTTTTTT.

This sequence joins TRBV2 and TRBJ1-6; no clear D gene. This CDR3 is built from 13 residues. With 5 bases removed from V and 9 bases from J, the gap between germline ends came to 11 bases. Germline-derived CDR1 and CDR2 are SNHLY and FYNNEI. CDR3 sequence (DNA): TGTGCCAGCAGTCCTTTTGCGCGTTCACCCCTCCACTTT. It encodes CASSPFARSPLHF.

The chain employs TRBV27 and TRBJ2-3, with D tentatively TRBD2 (7 bases). Germline V gene sequence: CDR1 MNHEY, CDR2 SMNVEV (reference sequence). Between the trimmed V and J ends, which lost 2 bases and 3 bases, there was a span of 15 bases. The CDR3 extends over 16 amino acids. CDR3 region: CASSLLIEGGTDTQYF. CDR3 sequence (DNA): TGTGCCAGCAGTTTACTTATCGAGGGGGGGACAGATACGCAGTATTTT.